Here is one T cell receptor beta chain with its context. This sample was included in a study of blood T cell repertoires in COVID-19. Germline assignment: CDR1 MNHEY and CDR2 SVGAGI. Germline trimming cut 6 bases from V and 6 bases from J; bases unmatched to any gene: 8. CDR3 length equals 14 residues. The repertoire was sequenced with immunoSEQ multiplex PCR; TCRdb's copy has only in-frame clones and lacks some. The sample includes 290,000 or so clones, 80% to 95% of them seen just once. Sequencing input: peripheral blood. The TCR sequence derives from a woman younger than 45 with COVID-19, enrolled during active disease. This rearrangement joins TRBV6-5 to TRBJ1-5, with TRBD1 matching 7 bases. The CDR3 nucleotides read TGTGCCAGCAGCAACGGAGGGGGCTCTCAGCCCCAGCATTTT. The encoded protein is CASSNGGGSQPQHF.